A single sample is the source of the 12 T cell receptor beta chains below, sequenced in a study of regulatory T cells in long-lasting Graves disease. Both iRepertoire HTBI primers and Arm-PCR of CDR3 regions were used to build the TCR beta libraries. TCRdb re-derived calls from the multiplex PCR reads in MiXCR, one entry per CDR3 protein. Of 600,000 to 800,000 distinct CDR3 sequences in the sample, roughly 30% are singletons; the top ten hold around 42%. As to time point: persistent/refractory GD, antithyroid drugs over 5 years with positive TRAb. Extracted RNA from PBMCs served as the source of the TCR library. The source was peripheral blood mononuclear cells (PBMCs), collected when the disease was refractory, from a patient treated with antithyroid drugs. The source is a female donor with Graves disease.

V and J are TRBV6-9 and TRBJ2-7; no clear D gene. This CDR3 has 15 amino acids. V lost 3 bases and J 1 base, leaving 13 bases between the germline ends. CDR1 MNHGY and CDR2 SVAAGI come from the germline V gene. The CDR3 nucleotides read TGTGCCAGCAGTTACTCTCCACGGTTGTCCTACGAGCAGTACTTC. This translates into CASSYSPRLSYEQYF.

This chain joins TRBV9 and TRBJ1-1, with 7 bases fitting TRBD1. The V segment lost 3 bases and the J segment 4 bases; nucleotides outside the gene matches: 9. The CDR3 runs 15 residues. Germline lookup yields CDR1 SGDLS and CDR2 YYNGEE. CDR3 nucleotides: TGTGCCAGCAGCGCAACAGGGGCGCGGTTCACTGAAGCTTTCTTT. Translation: CASSATGARFTEAFF. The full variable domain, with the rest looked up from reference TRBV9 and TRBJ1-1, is DSGVTQTPKHLITATGQRVTLRCSPRSGDLSVYWYQQSLDQGLQFLIQYYNGEERAKGNILERFSAQQFPDLHSELNLSSLELGDSALYFCASSATGARFTEAFFGQGTRLTVV.

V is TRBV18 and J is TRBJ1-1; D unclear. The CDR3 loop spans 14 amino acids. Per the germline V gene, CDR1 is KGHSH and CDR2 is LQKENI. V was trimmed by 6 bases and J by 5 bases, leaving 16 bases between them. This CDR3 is CASSKRPMDTEAFF. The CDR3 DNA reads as TGTGCCAGCTCCAAACGACCCATGGATACTGAAGCTTTCTTT.

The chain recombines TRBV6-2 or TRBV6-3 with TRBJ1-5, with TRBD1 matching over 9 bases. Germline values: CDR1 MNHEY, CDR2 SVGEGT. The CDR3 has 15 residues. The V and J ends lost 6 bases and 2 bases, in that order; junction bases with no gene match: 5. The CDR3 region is CASRDRGLGNQPQHF. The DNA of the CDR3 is TGTGCCAGCAGGGACAGGGGATTGGGCAATCAGCCCCAGCATTTT.

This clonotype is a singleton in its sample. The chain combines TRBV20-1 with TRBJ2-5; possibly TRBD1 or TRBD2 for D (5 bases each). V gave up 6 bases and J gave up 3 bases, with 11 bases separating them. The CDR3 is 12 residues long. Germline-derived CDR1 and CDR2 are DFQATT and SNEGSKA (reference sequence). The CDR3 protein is CSAGVREETQYF. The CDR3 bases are TGCAGTGCCGGGGTCAGGGAAGAGACCCAGTACTTC.

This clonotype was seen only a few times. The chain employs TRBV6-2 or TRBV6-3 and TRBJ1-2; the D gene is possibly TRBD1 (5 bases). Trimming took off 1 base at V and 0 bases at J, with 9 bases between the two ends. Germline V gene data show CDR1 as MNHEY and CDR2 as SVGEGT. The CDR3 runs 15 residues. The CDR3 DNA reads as TGTGCCAGCAGTTACTTTGGGGGGTCTAACTATGGCTACACCTTC. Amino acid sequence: CASSYFGGSNYGYTF.

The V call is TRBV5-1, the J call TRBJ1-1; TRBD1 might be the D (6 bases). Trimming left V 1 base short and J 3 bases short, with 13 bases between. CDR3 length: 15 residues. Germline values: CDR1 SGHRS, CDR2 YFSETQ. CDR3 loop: CASSLNSRGDTEAFF. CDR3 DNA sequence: TGCGCCAGCAGCTTGAATTCCAGGGGCGACACTGAAGCTTTCTTT.

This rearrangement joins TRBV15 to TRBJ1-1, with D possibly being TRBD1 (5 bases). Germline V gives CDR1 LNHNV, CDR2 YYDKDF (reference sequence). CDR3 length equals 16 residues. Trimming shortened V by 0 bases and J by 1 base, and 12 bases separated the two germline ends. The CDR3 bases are TGTGCCACCAGCAGAGACTTTGGACACCCGAACACTGAAGCTTTCTTT. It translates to CATSRDFGHPNTEAFF.

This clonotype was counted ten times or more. The CDR3 DNA is TGTGCCAGCAGCTTAGGCGGACAGGACCCCTCTGGGGCCAACGTCCTGACTTTC. Residues: CASSLGGQDPSGANVLTF. This chain joins TRBV11-3 and TRBJ2-6, with 7 nucleotides matching TRBD1. V shed 1 base, J shed 0 bases, and the junction held 6 bases outside the gene matches. The germline V gene has CDR1 SGHNT and CDR2 YENEEA. The CDR3 totals 18 residues.

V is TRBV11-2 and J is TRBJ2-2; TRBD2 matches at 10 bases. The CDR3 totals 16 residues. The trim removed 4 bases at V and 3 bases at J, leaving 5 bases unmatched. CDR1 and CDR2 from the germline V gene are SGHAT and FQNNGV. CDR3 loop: CASSSGAGGYTGELFF. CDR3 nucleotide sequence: TGTGCCAGCAGCTCAGGAGCGGGAGGGTACACCGGGGAGCTGTTTTTT.

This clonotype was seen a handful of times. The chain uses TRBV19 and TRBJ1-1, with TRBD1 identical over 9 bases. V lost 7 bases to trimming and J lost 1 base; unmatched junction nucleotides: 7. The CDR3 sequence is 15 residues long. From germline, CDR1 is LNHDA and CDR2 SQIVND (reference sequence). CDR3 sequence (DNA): TGTGCCAGTATGTTAAACAGGGGGCCGAACACTGAAGCTTTCTTT. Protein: CASMLNRGPNTEAFF. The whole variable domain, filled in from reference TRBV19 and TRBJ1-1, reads DGGITQSPKYLFRKEGQNVTLSCEQNLNHDAMYWYRQDPGQGLRLIYYSQIVNDFQKGDIAEGYSVSREKKESFPLTVTSAQKNPTAFYLCASMLNRGPNTEAFFGQGTRLTVV.

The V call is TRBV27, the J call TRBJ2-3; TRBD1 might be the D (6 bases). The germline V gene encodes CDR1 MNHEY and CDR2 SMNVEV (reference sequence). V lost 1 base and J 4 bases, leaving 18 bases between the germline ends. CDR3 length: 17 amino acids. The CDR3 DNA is TGTGCCAGCAGTTTATTGGGTACTAACAGGGTATCAGATACGCAGTATTTT. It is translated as CASSLLGTNRVSDTQYF.